These T cell receptor beta chains were read from a single sample in a study of blood T cell repertoires in COVID-19. The protocol was immunoSEQ multiplex PCR, while the TCRdb copy is restricted to in-frame clones and leaves out a portion. The sample lists roughly 230,000 clones, approximately 80% occurring once. Sequencing was done on a sample of peripheral blood. The receptors derive from a woman aged 50 to 60 with acute or convalescent COVID-19. Both conserved end residues are part of each CDR3. Fields, in order: V gene, CDR3 length, D gene, J gene, CDR3 protein, CDR3 DNA. A D gene is named only where the DNA matches it firmly.

TRBV27	15	-	TRBJ2-7	CASSFAGSGAYEQYF	TGTGCCAGCAGTTTCGCGGGATCTGGGGCCTACGAGCAGTACTTC
TRBV28	14	TRBD1	TRBJ2-7	CASSLGTGGLEQYF	TGTGCCAGCAGTTTAGGAACAGGGGGCCTCGAGCAGTACTTC
TRBV19	13	-	TRBJ2-5	CASSPQGGETQYF	TGTGCCAGTAGTCCTCAGGGAGGAGAGACCCAGTACTTC
TRBV3-1/TRBV3-2	16	TRBD1	TRBJ1-2	CASSNDRDRGRGGYTF	TGTGCCAGCAGCAACGACCGGGACAGGGGGCGGGGTGGCTACACCTTC
TRBV11-2	17	TRBD1	TRBJ2-3	CASSLTPGTVSTDTQYF	TGTGCCAGCAGCTTAACTCCCGGGACAGTTAGCACAGATACGCAGTATTTT
TRBV6-2/TRBV6-3	12	-	TRBJ1-1	CASSSGYTEAFF	TGTGCCAGCAGTTCCGGTTATACTGAAGCTTTCTTT
TRBV7-2	16	TRBD1	TRBJ2-4	CASSAWTGVSKNIQYF	TGTGCCAGCAGCGCCTGGACAGGTGTATCCAAAAACATTCAGTACTTC
TRBV30	13	TRBD1	TRBJ2-2	CAILGQGYRELFF	TGTGCTATTCTGGGACAGGGGTACCGGGAGCTGTTTTTT
TRBV5-1	15	TRBD1	TRBJ1-6	CASSPMDRGNSPLHF	TGCGCCAGCAGTCCGATGGACAGGGGTAATTCACCCCTCCACTTT
TRBV3-1/TRBV3-2	17	-	TRBJ2-1	CASSHLGRQANYNEQFF	TGTGCCAGCAGCCATTTAGGCCGACAGGCTAACTACAATGAGCAGTTCTTC